The 11 T cell receptor beta chains presented below share a single source sample, sequenced in a study of cytomegalovirus exposure and HLA in healthy donors. PCR involved 60 Vbeta and 13 Jbeta primers. TCRdb keeps only in-frame clones here, not all; method: immunoSEQ multiplex PCR. The sample has roughly 180,000 clones, 65% to 85% seen once; the top ten hold roughly 4.7%. The sequenced sample was PBMCs. The receptor set was obtained from a woman between 45 and 60 years old in good health and CMV-seropositive.

The chain has TRBV4-1 and TRBJ2-3; 9 bases map to TRBD1. CDR1 and CDR2 from the germline V gene are MGHRA and YSYEKL. J gave up 7 bases and V 5 bases, and 10 bases lay outside the gene matches. CDR3 length: 15 residues. In nucleotides, the CDR3 is TGCGCCAGCAGCGCCCCGGGACAGGGTCCCAATACGCAGTATTTT. Translated, it gives CASSAPGQGPNTQYF.

The chain combines TRBV4-3 with TRBJ2-1; 7 bases fit TRBD1. Germline V lookup: CDR1 LGHNA, CDR2 YSLEER. V lost 4 bases and J lost 8; bases outside the gene matches: 8. The CDR3 has 14 residues. The CDR3 region has the DNA TGCGCCAGCAGCCTTGACAACAGGGGCGATGAGCAGTTCTTC. It translates to CASSLDNRGDEQFF.

J is TRBJ2-1 and V is TRBV4-3; TRBD2 agrees at 9 bases. V shed 0 bases and J 4 bases; nucleotides not matched to a gene: 4. CDR1 LGHNA and CDR2 YSLEER come from the germline V gene. The CDR3 length is 16 residues. The CDR3, as DNA: TGCGCCAGCAGCCAAGAATTTCTAGCGGGATACAATGAGCAGTTCTTC. This gives the protein CASSQEFLAGYNEQFF.

V gene TRBV14 combines with J gene TRBJ2-3; 7 bases align to TRBD2. CDR3 length: 15 amino acids. Germline V lookup: CDR1 SGHDN, CDR2 FVKESK. V lost 0 bases, J lost 1 base, and 1 base stayed unmatched. The CDR3 loop is CASSQDSGGTDTQYF. The DNA for the CDR3 is TGTGCCAGCAGCCAAGACAGCGGGGGCACAGATACGCAGTATTTT. Using reference TRBV14 and TRBJ2-3 for the parts outside the CDR3, the full variable domain is EAGVTQFPSHSVIEKGQTVTLRCDPISGHDNLYWYRRVMGKEIKFLLHFVKESKQDESGMPNNRFLAERTGGTYSTLKVQPAELEDSGVYFCASSQDSGGTDTQYFGPGTRLTVL.

V is TRBV9 and J is TRBJ1-5, with TRBD1 matching 7 bases. This CDR3 spans 15 amino acids. Germline trimming cut 0 bases from V and 5 bases from J; bases unmatched to any gene: 5. Germline CDR1 SGDLS, CDR2 YYNGEE. CDR3 sequence reads: CASSVEGQWHQPQHF. The DNA for the CDR3 is TGTGCCAGCAGCGTAGAGGGACAGTGGCATCAGCCCCAGCATTTT.

The chain links TRBV5-4 to TRBJ2-5, with 9 bases matching TRBD1. The V segment lost 4 bases and the J segment 4 bases; nucleotides outside the gene matches: 2. Germline CDR1 is SGHNT and CDR2 is YYREEE (reference sequence). This CDR3 has 13 amino acids. CDR3: CASSPDRGETQYF. CDR3 DNA: TGTGCCAGCAGCCCGGACAGGGGAGAGACCCAGTACTTC.

This clone was observed a handful of times. The chain has TRBV20-1 and TRBJ2-1; the D is unclear. This CDR3 is built from 11 residues. V lost 6 bases and J 6 bases, leaving 9 bases between the germline ends. Germline CDR1 DFQATT, CDR2 SNEGSKA (reference sequence). CDR3 region: CSASSSNEQFF. CDR3 coding DNA: TGCAGTGCGTCTTCTAGCAATGAGCAGTTCTTC.

CDR3 sequence reads: CASSYIGQGNTEAFF. The CDR3, as DNA: TGTGCCAGCAGCTACATTGGACAGGGGAACACTGAAGCTTTCTTT. This chain links TRBV7-2 with TRBJ1-1; the match to TRBD1 covers 8 bases. Germline CDR1 is SGHTA and CDR2 is FQGNSA. This CDR3 region has 15 residues. Losses at the gene ends were 4 bases for V and 1 base for J; bases not matched to a gene: 5.

This clone was observed a single time. The V call is TRBV5-8, the J call TRBJ1-2; D uncertain. The CDR3 extends over 12 amino acids. CDR1 is SGHTS and CDR2 is YDEGEE in the germline V gene. Trimming took 0 bases from V and 3 from J, leaving 3 bases between them. In DNA form, the CDR3 reads TGTGCCAGCAGCTTGGCTTACTATGGCTACACCTTC. As protein: CASSLAYYGYTF.

V is TRBV4-1 and J is TRBJ1-4; 8 nucleotides agree with TRBD1. This CDR3 comprises 15 residues. Germline V lookup: CDR1 MGHRA, CDR2 YSYEKL. V lost 3 bases to trimming and J lost 8 bases; unmatched junction nucleotides: 8. CDR3 nucleotide sequence: TGCGCCAGCAGCCAGAGAGGACAGGGTTTCGAAAAACTGTTTTTT. Its protein product is CASSQRGQGFEKLFF.

The genes are TRBV2 and TRBJ1-1; D call uncertain. The CDR3 covers 13 residues. V lost 6 bases and J 6 bases, leaving 14 bases between the germline ends. CDR1 and CDR2 from the germline V gene are SNHLY and FYNNEI. CDR3 residues: CASSWIKAAEAFF. The CDR3, as DNA: TGTGCCAGCAGCTGGATCAAGGCGGCTGAAGCTTTCTTT.